Presented here are 10 T cell receptor beta chains from one specimen sequenced in a study of a mutant IDH1 vaccine in newly diagnosed glioma. Sample time point: week 5, during vaccination. Every vaccine dose comprised 300 ug of mutant IDH1 20-mer peptide plus topical imiquimod. No antigen has been identified for these receptors. Data came from immunoSEQ multiplex PCR; TCRdb stores just in-frame clones and leaves some out. The repertoire includes around 52,000 clones, over 80% of them detected once, and about 4.2% sits in the top ten. The material sequenced was PBMCs, taken from a glioma patient whose treatment included an IDH1 peptide vaccine. These receptors were taken from a woman in her 40s with glioma.

J is TRBJ2-5 and V is TRBV19; D gene uncertain. Germline loops: CDR1 LNHDA, CDR2 SQIVND (reference sequence). Trimming pared 3 bases from V and 2 bases from J, leaving 7 bases between. CDR3 length: 13 amino acids. Here the CDR3 reads CASSISVQETQYF. The DNA for the CDR3 is TGTGCCAGTAGTATCTCCGTGCAAGAGACCCAGTACTTC.

The V gene is TRBV5-1, the J gene TRBJ2-6, with D tentatively TRBD2 (5 bases). The CDR3 extends over 18 amino acids. Germline CDR1 and CDR2: SGHRS and YFSETQ. The V end lost 4 bases, the J end lost 0 bases, and 17 bases lay between the germline ends. DNA of the CDR3: TGCGCCAGCAGCGGTAGCGTGATGCCCAACTCTGGGGCCAACGTCCTGACTTTC. Its translation: CASSGSVMPNSGANVLTF.

The chain uses TRBV7-9 and TRBJ1-2; 9 bases are a match to TRBD1. CDR1 and CDR2 (germline): SEHNR, FQNEAQ (reference sequence). The CDR3 runs to 15 residues. J lost 5 bases, V lost 1 base, and 5 bases had no gene match. CDR3 coding DNA: TGTGCCAGCAGCTTAGATTGGGGGACAGGGTATGGCTACACCTTC. Translation: CASSLDWGTGYGYTF.

The chain has TRBV19 and TRBJ2-5; D may correspond to TRBD1 or TRBD2 (5 bases each). V lost 7 bases and J 4 bases, leaving 13 bases between the germline ends. This CDR3 spans 13 amino acids. Germline CDR1 and CDR2: LNHDA and SQIVND (reference sequence). The CDR3 nucleotides read TGTGCCAGTACCATAAATGGGGGAGAGACCCAGTACTTC. Its protein is CASTINGGETQYF.

The chain recombines TRBV5-1 with TRBJ2-3; D ambiguous. Trimming pared 4 bases from V and 4 bases from J, leaving 13 bases between. This CDR3 comprises 14 residues. Germline V CDR1 and CDR2: SGHRS, YFSETQ. The CDR3 DNA reads TGCGCCAGCAGCCCTCCACCCCCCGCAGATACGCAGTATTTT. Translating it yields CASSPPPPADTQYF.

The chain carries TRBV4-1 and TRBJ2-1, with D maybe TRBD1 (5 bases). Trimming shortened V by 4 bases and J by 5 bases, and 27 bases separated the two germline ends. The CDR3 extends over 19 amino acids. Per the germline V gene, CDR1 is MGHRA and CDR2 is YSYEKL. The CDR3 here is CASSPPFLVGRASDNEQFF. CDR3 in DNA: TGCGCCAGCAGCCCCCCCTTTCTGGTCGGCAGGGCGAGTGACAATGAGCAGTTCTTC.

The CDR3 region is CASSFPGMSKLFF. The CDR3 region has the DNA TGTGCCAGCAGTTTCCCCGGGATGTCAAAACTGTTTTTT. The chain recombines TRBV7-9 with TRBJ1-4; D unresolved. Germline CDR1 is SEHNR and CDR2 is FQNEAQ (reference sequence). The CDR3 covers 13 residues. Trimming shortened V by 6 bases and J by 10 bases, and 15 bases separated the two germline ends.

The J gene is TRBJ2-3, the V gene TRBV7-2, with D perhaps matching TRBD1 (6 bases). Germline V gene lookup returns CDR1 SGHTA and CDR2 FQGNSA. V was cut by 6 bases and J by 6 bases, with 13 bases left in between. The CDR3 runs 13 residues. The CDR3 loop is CASSRQVDDTQYF. The CDR3 DNA sequence: TGTGCCAGCAGTAGACAGGTGGACGATACGCAGTATTTT.

The chain couples TRBV30 to TRBJ1-3; D may be TRBD1 (6 bases). Between the trimmed V and J ends, which lost 2 bases and 6 bases, there was a span of 11 bases. CDR3 length equals 13 residues. CDR1 is GTSNPN and CDR2 is SVGIG in the germline V gene (reference sequence). For the CDR3, the DNA is TGTGCCTGGAGTTCGACAGGCAAAAACACCATATATTTT. It is translated as CAWSSTGKNTIYF.

This chain links TRBV6-4 with TRBJ2-3; 8 nucleotides agree with TRBD2. This CDR3 comprises 15 residues. Unmatched junction bases numbered 10, after V lost 6 bases and J lost 5 bases. The germline V gene has CDR1 MRHNA and CDR2 SNTAGT. The CDR3: CASSEGGLGQDTQYF. Here the CDR3 DNA reads TGTGCCAGCAGCGAGGGGGGACTAGGACAAGATACGCAGTATTTT.